This TCR beta chain was identified during a study of vaccination effects on CD4 cells after COVID-19. Study background: Two-dose BNT162b2 or mRNA-1273 vaccination was given to participants.

Germline V CDR1 and CDR2: SNHLY, FYNNEI. The V end was cut by 6 bases, the J end by 6 bases, with 20 bases between. CDR3 length: 16 amino acids. Study results and limitations: Cross-reactivity with common cold coronaviruses was shown by only 1 of 255 vaccine-induced clones in healthy vaccinees.

Prior to sequencing, the ViraFEST assay stimulated PBMC with viral peptide pools, which expanded the antigen-specific CD4+ T cells. Culture proceeded for nine to eleven days, and CD4+ T cells were then isolated. Vaccine recipients had no previous SARS-CoV-2 infection; their nucleocapsid antibodies were negative. A few million PBMC were seeded per well and grown in the presence of about 9.6 IU/ml IL-2 and 8 to 10 ug/ml peptides. Replacing half the medium with IL-2 medium was done on days 3 and 7. The sample holds a few counts of this clone. Its antigen is not identified. Produced via immunoSEQ multiplex PCR; TCRdb's table is partial and in-frame only. The sample lists some 68,000 clones, about 80% occurring once.

V and J are TRBV2 and TRBJ2-2; TRBD2 might be the D (6 bases). The sample was CD4+ T cells from PBMCs cultured with SARS-CoV-2 spike peptides, taken before COVID-19 vaccination. The TCR comes from a human donor who received a COVID-19 vaccine. The CDR3 nucleotides read TGTGCCAGCAGCCTCGGACGGAGGGATGGCTCCGGGGAGCTGTTTTTT. This encodes CASSLGRRDGSGELFF.